This entry describes one T cell receptor (beta chain). Study processing details: Cell counts per sample came from amplifying reference gene primers. The table came from immunoSEQ multiplex PCR; TCRdb's copy has only in-frame clones and leaves some out. V, J and clone size are taken as reported in that table, and D and trimming were inferred from the DNA itself. This sample has about 170,000 clones, with approximately 74% found just once. CDR1 and CDR2 from the germline V gene are MGHRA and YSYEKL. The CDR3 runs 14 residues. V gave up 5 bases and J gave up 5 bases; unmatched junction bases: 5. This entry belongs to a study of blood T cell repertoires in COVID-19. Study details: Researchers got acute and convalescent COVID-19 samples from the United States, Italy and Spain. In each case, the material was cDNA or gDNA derived from T cells, B-cell-depleted T cells, or PBMCs.

The V and J genes are TRBV4-1 and TRBJ1-4, with TRBD1 identical over 7 bases. The sample comprised peripheral blood. The TCR sequence derives from a woman aged 80 or older with acute or convalescent COVID-19. CDR3 loop: CASSSDRENEKLFF. Here the CDR3 DNA reads TGCGCCAGCAGCTCCGACAGGGAAAATGAAAAACTGTTTTTT.